A single sample gave rise to the 17 T cell receptor beta chains below, sequenced in a study of T cell responses to AZD1222 COVID-19 vaccine. Produced via immunoSEQ multiplex PCR; TCRdb's table is partial and in-frame only. The sample includes some 130,000 clones, 80% to 90% of them seen just once. The sequences come from peripheral blood, collected on day 0 of AZD1222 vaccination. These receptors were taken from an adult in good health.

In DNA, the CDR3 is TGTGCCAGCAGTCCGACTAGGCGCGAGCAGTACTTC. Amino acids: CASSPTRREQYF. The chain carries TRBV6-5 and TRBJ2-7; possible D gene TRBD2, 6 bases. The CDR3 covers 12 residues. V lost 5 bases and J lost 6, with 11 bases in between. Germline values: CDR1 MNHEY, CDR2 SVGAGI.

The chain carries TRBV19 and TRBJ2-7, with D possibly TRBD1 on 5 matching bases. The CDR3 length is 15 residues. From germline, CDR1 is LNHDA and CDR2 SQIVND (reference sequence). V lost 5 bases and J 2 bases, leaving 16 bases between the germline ends. CDR3 region: CASSDGARATYEQYF. The CDR3 DNA sequence: TGTGCCAGTAGTGACGGTGCCAGGGCTACCTACGAGCAGTACTTC.

A single count supports this clone. CDR3 nucleotides: TGTGCCAGCAGTACCGTCGACTATGGCTACACCTTC. Translating gives CASSTVDYGYTF. This chain uses TRBV6-5 with TRBJ1-2; D unresolved. In germline, CDR1 is MNHEY, CDR2 SVGAGI. V gave up 5 bases and J gave up 3 bases, with 7 bases separating them. This CDR3 has 12 amino acids.

The CDR3 protein is CASSPRPTGELFF. CDR3 bases: TGTGCCAGCAGCCCACGACCCACCGGGGAGCTGTTTTTT. The J gene is TRBJ2-2, the V gene TRBV7-8; D gene uncertain. V lost 5 bases and J 4 bases, leaving 8 bases between the germline ends. CDR1 SGHVS and CDR2 FQNEAQ come from the germline V gene. The CDR3 consists of 13 residues.

The chain carries TRBV25-1 and TRBJ2-7; 9 bases map to TRBD1. V lost 7 bases, J lost 3 bases, and 4 bases stayed unmatched. Germline values: CDR1 MGHDK, CDR2 SYGVNS. CDR3 length equals 13 residues. CDR3 nucleotides: TGTGCCAGCACCAACAGGGGGCACTACGAGCAGTACTTC. It specifies CASTNRGHYEQYF.

Regarding this clone: Additional DNA sequences in this sample encode the identical CDR3. The chain recombines TRBV6-5 with TRBJ1-5, with D unresolved. Germline assignment: CDR1 MNHEY and CDR2 SVGAGI. Trimming removed 8 bases at V and 4 bases at J, with 6 bases between. The CDR3 runs 11 residues. The chain's CDR3 is CASGPNQPQHF. In nucleotides, the CDR3 is TGTGCCAGCGGGCCGAATCAGCCCCAGCATTTT.

This clone has more than one count but fewer than ten. The V call is TRBV11-2, the J call TRBJ2-1; D may match TRBD1 or TRBD2 (6 bases each). Germline V gene lookup returns CDR1 SGHAT and CDR2 FQNNGV. V shed 4 bases and J shed 0 bases, with 19 bases lying between them. The CDR3 is 18 amino acids. For the CDR3, the DNA is TGTGCCAGCAGCTCCCTCCGTCGGGGGCCGAGCTCCTACAATGAGCAGTTCTTC. Protein sequence: CASSSLRRGPSSYNEQFF. The full variable domain, completed using reference TRBV11-2 and TRBJ2-1, is EAGVAQSPRYKIIEKRQSVAFWCNPISGHATLYWYQQILGQGPKLLIQFQNNGVVDDSQLPKDRFSAERLKGVDSTLKIQPAKLEDSAVYLCASSSLRRGPSSYNEQFFGPGTRLTVL.

The CDR3 nucleotides are TGTGCCAGCAGCCAAGTTCAAGGACTAGTAGGGGACAATGAGCAGTTCTTC. This sequence encodes CASSQVQGLVGDNEQFF. The chain employs TRBV3-1 (or the pseudogene TRBV3-2) and TRBJ2-1; 7 bases are shared with TRBD2. The CDR3 sequence is 17 residues long. CDR1 and CDR2 from the germline V gene are LGHDT and YNNKEL (reference sequence). Losses at the gene ends were 1 base for V and 5 bases for J; bases not matched to a gene: 11.

This clone was found once. The chain combines TRBV5-1 with TRBJ2-3; unclear D gene. The germline V gene has CDR1 SGHRS and CDR2 YFSETQ. The CDR3 consists of 15 residues. V lost 3 bases, J lost 0 bases, and 11 bases lay in between. The CDR3 sequence: CASSSRTESTDTQYF. The CDR3 bases are TGCGCCAGCAGCTCCCGGACGGAGAGCACAGATACGCAGTATTTT.

This chain uses TRBV3-1 (or the pseudogene TRBV3-2) with TRBJ1-2, with TRBD1 matching over 7 bases. Germline trimming cut 1 base from V and 5 bases from J; bases unmatched to any gene: 4. The V gene's germline CDR1 is LGHDT and CDR2 YNNKEL (reference sequence). The CDR3 extends over 14 amino acids. In DNA form, the CDR3 reads TGTGCCAGCAGCCAAGTTTTACAGGGGTATGGCTACACCTTC. Its protein is CASSQVLQGYGYTF.

CDR3 sequence reads: CASSVYEGGGSSYNSPLHF. The CDR3 region has the DNA TGTGCCAGCAGCGTATATGAGGGAGGGGGTTCCTCCTATAATTCACCCCTCCACTTT. This chain links TRBV9 with TRBJ1-6; D perhaps matches TRBD1 (6 bases). Germline CDR1 SGDLS, CDR2 YYNGEE. CDR3 length: 19 amino acids. V lost 1 base, J lost 0 bases, and 17 bases lay in between.

The V and J genes are TRBV28 and TRBJ1-2, with D possibly being TRBD1 (5 bases). The germline V and J ends were trimmed by 6 bases and 4 bases, with 12 bases remaining between them. This CDR3 is built from 13 residues. Germline V gene sequence: CDR1 MDHEN, CDR2 SYDVKM. CDR3 loop: CASRKTVRYGYTF. CDR3 nucleotides: TGTGCCAGCAGGAAGACAGTACGCTATGGCTACACCTTC.

In this sample, this clone turned up a few times. The chain is built from TRBV11-2 and TRBJ2-7; weak D call: TRBD1 (6 bases). The CDR3 runs 14 residues. V was clipped by 0 bases and J by 6 bases, with 12 bases between them. Looked up from germline, CDR1 is SGHAT and CDR2 is FQNNGV. Here the CDR3 DNA reads TGTGCCAGCAGCTTAGATCCAGGGACATCCGAGCAGTACTTC. It translates to CASSLDPGTSEQYF.

The chain carries TRBV16 and TRBJ1-6; D unresolved. The CDR3 contains 15 residues. Germline CDR1 is KGHSY and CDR2 is FQNENV. V gave up 4 bases and J gave up 9 bases, with 16 bases separating them. The CDR3 sequence: CASSPRTPGISPLHF. As DNA, the CDR3 is TGTGCCAGCAGCCCGAGGACTCCGGGTATTTCACCCCTCCACTTT.

This clone was detected only once. This sequence joins TRBV5-1 and TRBJ2-1, with TRBD2 identical over 11 bases. The trim removed 3 bases at V and 2 bases at J, leaving 7 bases unmatched. The CDR3 length is 17 residues. Germline CDR1 SGHRS, CDR2 YFSETQ. The DNA for the CDR3 is TGCGCCAGCAGCTATGGACTAGCGGGTCACACCTACAATGAGCAGTTCTTC. Protein: CASSYGLAGHTYNEQFF.

V and J are TRBV20-1 and TRBJ2-7, with D possibly matching TRBD1 (5 bases). The CDR3 has 13 residues. V lost 3 bases and J lost 3, with 12 bases in between. The germline V gene encodes CDR1 DFQATT and CDR2 SNEGSKA (reference sequence). CDR3 amino acids: CSASSDRYYEQYF. The DNA of the CDR3 is TGCAGTGCTAGTTCCGACAGATACTACGAGCAGTACTTC.

The chain links TRBV19 to TRBJ2-5; TRBD2 is a possible D gene (5 bases). CDR3 size: 16 residues. CDR1 and CDR2 (germline): LNHDA, SQIVND (reference sequence). The germline V and J ends were trimmed by 3 bases and 1 base, with 15 bases remaining between them. The CDR3 DNA reads as TGTGCCAGTAGTATCGGGGTAGGGCACCGCCAAGAGACCCAGTACTTC. Its protein product is CASSIGVGHRQETQYF.